This entry lists 3 T cell receptor beta chains sequenced from one sample in a study of OX40 agonist ivuxolimab in advanced cancers. Some clones are missing from TCRdb's copy, which holds only in-frame ones; the method was immunoSEQ multiplex PCR. The sample lists approximately 38,000 clones; about 82% were seen once. The material was CD4+ or CD8+ T cells sorted from blood, obtained in a trial of the OX40 agonist ivuxolimab. The receptors derive from an adult with an advanced solid tumor such as melanoma, head and neck, liver or kidney cancer.

V and J are TRBV4-3 and TRBJ2-1; TRBD1 aligns across 9 bases. Germline assignment: CDR1 LGHNA and CDR2 YSLEER. This CDR3 spans 15 amino acids. V lost 2 bases, J lost 7 bases, and 6 bases stayed unmatched. This CDR3 is CASSQTTGTGNEQFF. CDR3 nucleotides: TGCGCCAGCAGCCAAACAACCGGGACAGGGAATGAGCAGTTCTTC.

This chain links TRBV4-1 with TRBJ2-5, with 10 nucleotides matching TRBD2. The CDR3 totals 17 residues. From germline, CDR1 is MGHRA and CDR2 YSYEKL. Trimming took 3 bases from V and 2 from J; bases not matched to a gene: 9. For the CDR3, the DNA is TGCGCCAGCAGCCAGAGGACCTTAGCGGGGGGACAAGAGACCCAGTACTTC. Amino acid sequence: CASSQRTLAGGQETQYF.

A word on this clone: The CDR3 does not close with the conserved phenylalanine or tryptophan, likely indicating a read error. The DNA is left out, because the CDR3 cannot be placed on it with certainty; the CDR3 is given as TCRdb lists it. This chain uses TRBV4-1 with TRBJ2-3; the listed D gene, TRBD2, was not tested against the DNA. The CDR3 has 17 residues if both end residues are counted. CDR1 is MGHRA and CDR2 is YSYEKL in the germline V gene. This CDR3 is CASSPSVGGATDTQYFS.